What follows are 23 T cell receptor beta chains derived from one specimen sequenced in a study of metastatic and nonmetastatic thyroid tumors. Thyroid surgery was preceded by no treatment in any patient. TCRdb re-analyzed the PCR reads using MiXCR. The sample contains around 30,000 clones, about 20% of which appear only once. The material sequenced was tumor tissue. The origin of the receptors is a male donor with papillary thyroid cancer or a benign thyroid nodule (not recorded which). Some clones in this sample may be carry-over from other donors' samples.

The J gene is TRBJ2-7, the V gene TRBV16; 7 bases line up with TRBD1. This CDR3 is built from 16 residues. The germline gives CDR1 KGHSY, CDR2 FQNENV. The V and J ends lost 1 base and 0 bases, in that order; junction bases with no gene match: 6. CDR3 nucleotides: TGTGCCAGCAGCCAATTCCCTCAGGGGGACTCCTACGAGCAGTACTTC. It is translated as CASSQFPQGDSYEQYF.

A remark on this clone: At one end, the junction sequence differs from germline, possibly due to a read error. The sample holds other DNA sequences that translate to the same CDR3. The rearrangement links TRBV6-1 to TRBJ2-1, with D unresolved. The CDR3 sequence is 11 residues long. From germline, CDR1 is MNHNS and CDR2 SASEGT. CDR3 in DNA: TGCGCCAGTGTGGGCTCCTCAATTAAGTTCTTC. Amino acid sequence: CASVGSSIKFF.

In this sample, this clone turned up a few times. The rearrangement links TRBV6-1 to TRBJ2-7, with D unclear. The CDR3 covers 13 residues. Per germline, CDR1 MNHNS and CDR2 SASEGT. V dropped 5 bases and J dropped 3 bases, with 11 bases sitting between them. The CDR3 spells CASSKDNHYEQYF. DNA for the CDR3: TGTGCCAGCAGTAAGGATAACCACTACGAGCAGTACTTC.

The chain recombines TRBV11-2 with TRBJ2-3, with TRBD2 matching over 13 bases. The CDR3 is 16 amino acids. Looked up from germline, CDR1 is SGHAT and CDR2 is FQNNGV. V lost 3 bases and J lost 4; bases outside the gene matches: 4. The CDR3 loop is CASSLRLAGGADTQYF. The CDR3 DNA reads TGTGCCAGCAGCTTGAGACTAGCGGGAGGAGCAGATACGCAGTATTTT.

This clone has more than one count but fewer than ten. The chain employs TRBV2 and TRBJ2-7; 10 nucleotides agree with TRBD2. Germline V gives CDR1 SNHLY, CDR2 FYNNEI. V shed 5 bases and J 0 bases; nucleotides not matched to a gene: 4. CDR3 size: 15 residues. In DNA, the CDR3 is TGTGCCAGCAGTTCCTCTAGCGGGAGCTCCTACGAGCAGTACTTC. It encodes CASSSSSGSSYEQYF.

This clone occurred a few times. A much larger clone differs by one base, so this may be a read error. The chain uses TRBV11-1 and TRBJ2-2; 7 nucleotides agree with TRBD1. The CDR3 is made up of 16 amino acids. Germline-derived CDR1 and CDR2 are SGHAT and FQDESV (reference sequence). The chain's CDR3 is CAGSPSTGLGTWELFF. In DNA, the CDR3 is TGTGCCGGCAGCCCCTCGACAGGGCTTGGGACCTGGGAGCTGTTTTTT.

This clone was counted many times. The CDR3: CAWSDPTRGIGQFF. The CDR3 nucleotides are TGTGCCTGGAGTGACCCAACGCGGGGTATCGGGCAGTTCTTC. V usage is TRBV30 and J usage is TRBJ2-1; TRBD2 is a possible D gene (6 bases). The length of the CDR3 is 14 residues. V was shortened by 1 base and J by 12 bases, with 19 bases between the two germline ends. Germline CDR1 GTSNPN, CDR2 SVGIG (reference sequence).

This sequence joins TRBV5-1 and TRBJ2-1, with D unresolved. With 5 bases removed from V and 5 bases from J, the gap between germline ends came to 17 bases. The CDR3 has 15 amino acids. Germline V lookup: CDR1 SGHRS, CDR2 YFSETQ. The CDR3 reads CASSSYSVSNNEQFF. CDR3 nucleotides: TGCGCCAGCAGTAGCTATTCTGTCTCTAACAATGAGCAGTTCTTC.

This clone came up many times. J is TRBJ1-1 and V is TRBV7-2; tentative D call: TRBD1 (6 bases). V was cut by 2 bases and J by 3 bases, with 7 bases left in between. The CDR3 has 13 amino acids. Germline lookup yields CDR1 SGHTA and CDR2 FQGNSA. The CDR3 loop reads CASSLNRDTEAFF. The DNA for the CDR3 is TGTGCCAGCAGCTTAAACAGGGACACTGAAGCTTTCTTT.

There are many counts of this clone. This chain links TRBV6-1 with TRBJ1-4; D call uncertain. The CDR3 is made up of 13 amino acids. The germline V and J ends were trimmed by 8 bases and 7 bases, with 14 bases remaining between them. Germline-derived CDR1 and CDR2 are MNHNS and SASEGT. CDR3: CASGVSSSEKLFF. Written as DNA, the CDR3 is TGTGCCAGCGGGGTGTCCTCTAGTGAAAAACTGTTTTTT.

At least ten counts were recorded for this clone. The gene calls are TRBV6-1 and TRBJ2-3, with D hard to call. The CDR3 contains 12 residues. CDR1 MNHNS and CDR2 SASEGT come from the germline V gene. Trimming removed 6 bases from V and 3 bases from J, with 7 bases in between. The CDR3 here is CASRPGTDTQYF. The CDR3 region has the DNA TGTGCCAGCAGACCCGGAACAGATACGCAGTATTTT.

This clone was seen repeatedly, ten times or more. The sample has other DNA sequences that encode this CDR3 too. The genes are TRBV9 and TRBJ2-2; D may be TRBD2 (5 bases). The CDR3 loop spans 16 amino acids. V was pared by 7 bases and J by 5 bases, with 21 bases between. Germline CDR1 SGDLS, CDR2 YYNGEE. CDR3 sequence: CASGVSQKAVTGELFF. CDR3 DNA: TGTGCCAGCGGTGTATCGCAGAAAGCGGTGACCGGGGAGCTGTTTTTT.

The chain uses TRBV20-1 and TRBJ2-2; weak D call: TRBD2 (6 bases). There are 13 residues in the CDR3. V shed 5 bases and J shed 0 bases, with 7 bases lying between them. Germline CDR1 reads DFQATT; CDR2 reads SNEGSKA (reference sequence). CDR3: CSAGGANTGELFF. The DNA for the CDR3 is TGCAGTGCTGGCGGGGCGAACACCGGGGAGCTGTTTTTT.

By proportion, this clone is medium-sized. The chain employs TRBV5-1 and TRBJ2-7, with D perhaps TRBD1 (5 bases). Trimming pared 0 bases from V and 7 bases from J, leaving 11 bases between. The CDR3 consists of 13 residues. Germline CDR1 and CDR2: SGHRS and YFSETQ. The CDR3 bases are TGCGCCAGCAGCTTGGGTATCAGGGCAGAGCAGTACTTC. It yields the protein CASSLGIRAEQYF.

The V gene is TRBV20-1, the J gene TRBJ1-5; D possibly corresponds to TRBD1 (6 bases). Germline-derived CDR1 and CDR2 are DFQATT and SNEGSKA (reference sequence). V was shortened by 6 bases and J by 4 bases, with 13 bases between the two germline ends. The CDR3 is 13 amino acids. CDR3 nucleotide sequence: TGCAGTGCCCAGGGGTCGGTTAATCAGCCCCAGCATTTT. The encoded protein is CSAQGSVNQPQHF.

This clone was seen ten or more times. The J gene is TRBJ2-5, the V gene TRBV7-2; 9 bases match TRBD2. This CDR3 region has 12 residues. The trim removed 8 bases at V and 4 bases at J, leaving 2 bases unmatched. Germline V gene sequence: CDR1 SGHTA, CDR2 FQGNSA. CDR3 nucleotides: TGTGCCAGCCAGCGGGAGGCAGAGACCCAGTACTTC. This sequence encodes CASQREAETQYF. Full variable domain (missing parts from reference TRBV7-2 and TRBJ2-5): GAGVSQSPSNKVTEKGKDVELRCDPISGHTALYWYRQSLGQGLEFLIYFQGNSAPDKSGLPSDRFSAERTGGSVSTLTIQRTQQEDSAVYLCASQREAETQYFGPGTRLLVL.

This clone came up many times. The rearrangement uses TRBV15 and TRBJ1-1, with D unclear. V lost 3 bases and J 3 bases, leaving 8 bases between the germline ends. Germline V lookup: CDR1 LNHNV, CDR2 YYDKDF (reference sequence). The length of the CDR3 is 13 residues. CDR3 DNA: TGTGCCACCAGCAGTAGGGTTTACACTGAAGCTTTCTTT. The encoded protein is CATSSRVYTEAFF.

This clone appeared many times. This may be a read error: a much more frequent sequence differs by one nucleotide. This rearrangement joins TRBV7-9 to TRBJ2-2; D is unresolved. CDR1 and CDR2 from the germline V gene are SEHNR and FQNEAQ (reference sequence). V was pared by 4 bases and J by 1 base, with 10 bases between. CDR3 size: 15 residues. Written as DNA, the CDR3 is TGTGCCAGCAGCTCAGCGTTGCGGAACACCGGGGAGCTGTTTTTT. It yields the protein CASSSALRNTGELFF.

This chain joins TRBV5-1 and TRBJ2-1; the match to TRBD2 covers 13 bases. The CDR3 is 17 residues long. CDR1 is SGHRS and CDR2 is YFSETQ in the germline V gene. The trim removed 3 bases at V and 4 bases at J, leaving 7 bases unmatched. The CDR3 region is CASSCGGLAGFYNEQFF. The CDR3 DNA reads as TGCGCCAGCAGCTGCGGGGGACTAGCGGGATTTTACAATGAGCAGTTCTTC.

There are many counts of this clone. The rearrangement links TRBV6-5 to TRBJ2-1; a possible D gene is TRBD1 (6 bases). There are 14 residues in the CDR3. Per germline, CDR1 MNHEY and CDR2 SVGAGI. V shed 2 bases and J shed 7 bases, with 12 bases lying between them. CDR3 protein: CASSYTAGANEQFF. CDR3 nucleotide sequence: TGTGCCAGCAGTTACACGGCAGGGGCTAATGAGCAGTTCTTC.

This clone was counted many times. CDR3 DNA sequence: TGTGCCAGCAGTTTAAGGGACGGACTACAAGAGACCCAGTACTTC. Its protein product is CASSLRDGLQETQYF. The chain recombines TRBV12-3 or TRBV12-4 with TRBJ2-5; tentatively, D is TRBD2 (6 bases). This CDR3 is built from 15 residues. The V gene lost 2 bases and the J gene lost 2 bases, with 12 bases spanning the gap.

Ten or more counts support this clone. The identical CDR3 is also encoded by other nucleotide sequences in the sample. The CDR3 region has the DNA TGTGCCTGGAGTGGACAGGGGGGAAAATTGGCCCAGCATTTT. This translates into CAWSGQGGKLAQHF. The V and J genes are TRBV30 and TRBJ1-5; 9 nucleotides match TRBD1. Germline V gives CDR1 GTSNPN, CDR2 SVGIG (reference sequence). This CDR3 is built from 14 residues. V dropped 1 base and J dropped 11; count of bases not matched to a gene: 9.

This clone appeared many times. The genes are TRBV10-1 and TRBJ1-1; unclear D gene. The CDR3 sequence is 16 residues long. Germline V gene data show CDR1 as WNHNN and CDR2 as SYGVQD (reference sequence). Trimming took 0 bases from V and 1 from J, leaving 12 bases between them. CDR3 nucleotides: TGCGCCAGCAGTGAGTCGAGGAGCCATAGGAACACTGAAGCTTTCTTT. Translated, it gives CASSESRSHRNTEAFF.